The 29 T cell receptor beta chains reported below all come from one sample, sequenced in a study of CD8 T cells in Susac syndrome. An input of roughly 0.45 to 1 ug of RNA was subjected to reverse transcription using random hexamers. TCRdb called the immunoSEQ multiplex PCR reads again in MiXCR, with one record for every CDR3 protein. The data contain some 300,000 distinct CDR3 sequences, over 75% of them seen just once; the ten biggest clones take up approximately 0.18%. Sequencing was carried out using CD8+ T cells from PBMCs. These receptors originate from a human donor with multiple sclerosis.

This chain uses TRBV3-1 with TRBJ2-7; the D is unclear. The V end lost 8 bases, the J end lost 0 bases, and 17 bases lay between the germline ends. This CDR3 has 15 residues. CDR1 is LGHDT and CDR2 is YNNKEL in the germline V gene (reference sequence). In DNA, the CDR3 is TGTGCCAGCTCCAAGGTCCCTGTTGGCTCCTACGAGCAGTACTTC. Translating gives CASSKVPVGSYEQYF.

The rearrangement uses TRBV30 and TRBJ1-5; TRBD1 is a possible D gene (6 bases). Trimming took off 0 bases at V and 6 bases at J, with 12 bases between the two ends. The germline gives CDR1 GTSNPN, CDR2 SVGIG (reference sequence). This CDR3 is 14 amino acids long. In nucleotides, the CDR3 is TGTGCCTGGAGTGTGGGGGGGGCGGGTCAGCCCCAGCATTTT. Protein product: CAWSVGGAGQPQHF. The full variable domain, rest sourced from reference TRBV30 and TRBJ1-5, is SQTIHQWPATLVQPVGSPLSLECTVEGTSNPNLYWYRQAAGRGLQLLFYSVGIGQISSEVPQNLSASRPQDRQFILSSKKLLLSDSGFYLCAWSVGGAGQPQHFGDGTRLSIL.

The rearrangement uses TRBV6-5 and TRBJ2-3, with D hard to call. This CDR3 has 14 amino acids. The germline V gene encodes CDR1 MNHEY and CDR2 SVGAGI. Trimming shortened V by 6 bases and J by 2 bases, and 12 bases separated the two germline ends. As DNA, the CDR3 is TGTGCCAGCAGCTTCGGACCAAACACAGATACGCAGTATTTT. This gives the protein CASSFGPNTDTQYF.

The CDR3 loop reads CASSPGSFSGGVYQETQYF. CDR3 in DNA: TGTGCCAGCAGCCCTGGCTCCTTCAGCGGGGGAGTGTACCAAGAGACCCAGTACTTC. The chain couples TRBV7-8 to TRBJ2-5; 8 bases agree with TRBD2. The CDR3 runs 19 residues. The V segment lost 5 bases and the J segment 0 bases; nucleotides outside the gene matches: 17. Looked up from germline, CDR1 is SGHVS and CDR2 is FQNEAQ.

This CDR3 is CASSISTDTDTQYF. CDR3 coding DNA: TGTGCCAGTAGTATATCCACTGACACAGATACGCAGTATTTT. The chain is built from TRBV19 and TRBJ2-3; D is undetermined. Trimming took 2 bases from V and 2 from J, leaving 8 bases between them. Germline V gene sequence: CDR1 LNHDA, CDR2 SQIVND (reference sequence). The CDR3 loop spans 14 amino acids.

V usage is TRBV27 and J usage is TRBJ1-1; 10 nucleotides line up with TRBD1. Germline trimming cut 6 bases from V and 11 bases from J; bases unmatched to any gene: 6. CDR3 length: 12 residues. Germline CDR1 MNHEY, CDR2 SMNVEV (reference sequence). The CDR3 DNA reads as TGTGCCAGCAGGCGACAGGGGGCCGAGGCTTTCTTT. Its translation: CASRRQGAEAFF.

The chain couples TRBV9 to TRBJ1-5; tentative D call: TRBD1 (5 bases). This CDR3 comprises 16 residues. The germline CDR1 and CDR2 sequences are SGDLS and YYNGEE. Trimming cost V 3 bases and J 2 bases, with 15 bases left between them. The CDR3, as DNA: TGTGCCAGCAGCGGAGGGGAGGGTTGGGGCAATCAGCCCCAGCATTTT. This sequence encodes CASSGGEGWGNQPQHF.

A single count supports this clonotype. The J gene is TRBJ2-7, the V gene TRBV4-3, with TRBD1 matching over 10 bases. The length of the CDR3 is 15 residues. The V segment lost 5 bases and the J segment 3 bases; nucleotides outside the gene matches: 7. Germline V gene data show CDR1 as LGHNA and CDR2 as YSLEER. The CDR3 sequence: CASSYGTGANYEQYF. The CDR3 nucleotides are TGCGCCAGCAGCTACGGGACAGGGGCCAACTACGAGCAGTACTTC.

This clonotype was picked up a small number of times. The chain combines TRBV6-5 with TRBJ1-2, with 9 bases identical to TRBD1. After removal of 3 bases from V and 6 bases from J, the junction contained 2 bases not matched to a gene. The germline V gene has CDR1 MNHEY and CDR2 SVGAGI. The CDR3 is 13 residues long. CDR3 sequence: CASSYTGGNGYTF. The CDR3 nucleotides are TGTGCCAGCAGTTATACAGGGGGCAATGGCTACACCTTC.

CDR3 coding DNA: TGTGCCAGCAGTTTTATCGTACACCTGTACTCTGGAAACACCATATATTTT. Its translation is CASSFIVHLYSGNTIYF. V usage is TRBV12-3 or TRBV12-4 and J usage is TRBJ1-3; D not certain. The CDR3 is 17 residues long. Between the trimmed V and J ends, which lost 3 bases and 0 bases, there was a span of 15 bases.

This sequence joins TRBV19 and TRBJ2-5; the match to TRBD2 covers 9 bases. The germline V gene encodes CDR1 LNHDA and CDR2 SQIVND (reference sequence). The CDR3 is 20 residues long. Unmatched junction bases numbered 22, after V lost 4 bases and J lost 4 bases. In DNA, the CDR3 is TGTGCCAGTAGTACTCCCCTGAGGGGTAGCGGGAGCAAATCGAGAGAGACCCAGTACTTC. Translating gives CASSTPLRGSGSKSRETQYF.

The J gene is TRBJ2-7, the V gene TRBV6-2 or TRBV6-3, with 7 bases that match TRBD1. The length of the CDR3 is 13 residues. The V segment lost 7 bases and the J segment 3 bases; nucleotides outside the gene matches: 6. Germline CDR1 MNHEY, CDR2 SVGEGT. CDR3 residues: CASKRQGNYEQYF. The CDR3, as DNA: TGTGCCAGCAAAAGACAGGGAAACTACGAGCAGTACTTC.

J is TRBJ2-3 and V is TRBV29-1; 8 nucleotides match TRBD2. With 6 bases clipped from V and 3 bases from J, the junction kept 11 bases outside the gene matches. In germline, CDR1 is SQVTM, CDR2 ANQGSEA. The CDR3 runs to 15 residues. The CDR3 loop reads CSVMRTSLGTDTQYF. The CDR3, as DNA: TGCAGCGTAATGAGGACTAGCTTAGGGACAGATACGCAGTATTTT.

This chain connects TRBV27 to TRBJ2-3; D is unclear. Germline V lookup: CDR1 MNHEY, CDR2 SMNVEV (reference sequence). V shed 8 bases and J shed 2 bases, with 5 bases lying between them. There are 11 residues in the CDR3. The CDR3 nucleotides are TGTGCCAGCCATTCCACAGATACGCAGTATTTT. Translating gives CASHSTDTQYF.

The chain carries TRBV24-1 and TRBJ2-1; 14 bases line up with TRBD2. This CDR3 contains 19 residues. Germline assignment: CDR1 KGHDR and CDR2 SFDVKD. The trim removed 0 bases at V and 0 bases at J, leaving 3 bases unmatched. The CDR3 sequence: CATSDLMGTSGSSYNEQFF. For the CDR3, the DNA is TGTGCCACCAGTGATTTGATGGGGACTAGCGGGAGCTCCTACAATGAGCAGTTCTTC.

The chain has TRBV2 and TRBJ2-7; 10 bases are a match to TRBD1. The germline gives CDR1 SNHLY, CDR2 FYNNEI. The CDR3 has 15 residues. V lost 5 bases and J lost 5; bases outside the gene matches: 9. This CDR3 reads CASSQSDRGPNEQYF. CDR3 DNA sequence: TGTGCCAGCAGTCAGTCCGACAGGGGGCCCAACGAGCAGTACTTC.

The J gene is TRBJ1-4, the V gene TRBV13; the D is unclear. Germline CDR1 reads PRHDT; CDR2 reads FYEKMQ (reference sequence). The CDR3 sequence is 13 residues long. The germline V and J ends were trimmed by 2 bases and 5 bases, with 6 bases remaining between them. The CDR3 spells CASSLPRNEKLFF. CDR3 coding DNA: TGTGCCAGCAGCTTACCCCGAAATGAAAAACTGTTTTTT.

The rearrangement links TRBV29-1 to TRBJ2-2; the D is unclear. Germline V lookup: CDR1 SQVTM, CDR2 ANQGSEA. V shed 4 bases and J shed 4 bases, with 4 bases lying between them. This CDR3 comprises 11 residues. In DNA, the CDR3 is TGCAGCGTTGTGCTCACCGGGGAGCTGTTTTTT. The encoded protein is CSVVLTGELFF.

This chain's CDR3 is CASSLWKNTEAFF. In nucleotides, the CDR3 is TGCGCCAGCAGCTTGTGGAAGAACACTGAAGCTTTCTTT. This chain links TRBV5-1 with TRBJ1-1; D gene uncertain. CDR1 is SGHRS, CDR2 YFSETQ, per germline. Deletions cut 1 base from V and 1 base from J, with 5 bases between. The CDR3 loop spans 13 amino acids.

The rearrangement uses TRBV9 and TRBJ2-1; D possibly corresponds to TRBD2 (6 bases). With 1 base removed from V and 4 bases from J, the gap between germline ends came to 15 bases. Germline CDR1 reads SGDLS; CDR2 reads YYNGEE. The CDR3 length is 16 residues. This CDR3 reads CASSVFGGVVYNEQFF. CDR3 DNA sequence: TGTGCCAGCAGCGTATTCGGGGGAGTTGTTTACAATGAGCAGTTCTTC.

This chain links TRBV27 with TRBJ2-2; the D gene is possibly TRBD2 (5 bases). Germline loops: CDR1 MNHEY, CDR2 SMNVEV (reference sequence). Trimming stripped 8 bases from V and 7 bases from J, with 17 bases between. The CDR3 totals 14 residues. The CDR3 DNA reads TGTGCCAGCCGTCCGATCGGGGTTGGCGGGGAGCTGTTTTTT. The encoded protein is CASRPIGVGGELFF.

The V gene is TRBV6-5, the J gene TRBJ1-2; TRBD1 might be the D (5 bases). Germline V gene data show CDR1 as MNHEY and CDR2 as SVGAGI. Trimming shortened V by 11 bases and J by 4 bases, and 17 bases separated the two germline ends. CDR3 length: 13 residues. The CDR3 is CASKRGSPYGYTF. The DNA for the CDR3 is TGTGCCTCAAAGCGGGGGAGCCCCTATGGCTACACCTTC.

J is TRBJ1-2 and V is TRBV12-3 or TRBV12-4; D is perhaps TRBD1 (5 bases). CDR3 length: 15 residues. V gave up 7 bases and J gave up 4 bases, with 19 bases separating them. CDR3 coding DNA: TGTGCCAGCACCCGGGAGGGGTACGATTCCTATGGCTACACCTTC. It codes for CASTREGYDSYGYTF.

The chain links TRBV20-1 to TRBJ1-1, with 8 bases lining up with TRBD1. The junction had 20 bases not matched to a gene; V was cut back by 5 bases and J by 3 bases. The CDR3 has 18 amino acids. The germline V gene encodes CDR1 DFQATT and CDR2 SNEGSKA (reference sequence). The CDR3 loop is CSAPPTPGGEGRDTEAFF. The CDR3 DNA reads as TGCAGTGCTCCCCCCACTCCAGGGGGCGAGGGACGGGACACTGAAGCTTTCTTT.

The chain combines TRBV7-2 with TRBJ1-2, with D unresolved. Germline V lookup: CDR1 SGHTA, CDR2 FQGNSA. The CDR3 has 13 residues. Trimming took off 3 bases at V and 8 bases at J, with 13 bases between the two ends. CDR3 amino acids: CASSLGGESGYTF. CDR3 DNA sequence: TGTGCCAGCAGCTTGGGCGGGGAATCCGGCTACACCTTC.

The rearrangement uses TRBV4-3 and TRBJ2-7, with unresolved D. Germline values: CDR1 LGHNA, CDR2 YSLEER. Trimming pared 0 bases from V and 0 bases from J, leaving 15 bases between. CDR3 length: 17 amino acids. The CDR3 DNA reads TGCGCCAGCAGCCAAGATGTAGTTTTTCCTTCCTCCTACGAGCAGTACTTC. This translates into CASSQDVVFPSSYEQYF.

J is TRBJ2-1 and V is TRBV7-3; 9 bases agree with TRBD1. The germline V gene has CDR1 SGHTA and CDR2 FQGTGA. The CDR3 is 13 residues long. The V gene end was trimmed by 3 bases and the J gene end by 9 bases; junction bases not matched to a gene: 3. CDR3 residues: CASSFGQGFEQFF. The CDR3 nucleotides read TGTGCCAGCAGCTTTGGACAGGGGTTTGAGCAGTTCTTC. The complete variable domain, with remaining parts taken from reference TRBV7-3 and TRBJ2-1, reads GAGVSQTPSNKVTEKGKYVELRCDPISGHTALYWYRQSLGQGPEFLIYFQGTGAADDSGLPNDRFFAVRPEGSVSTLKIQRTERGDSAVYLCASSFGQGFEQFFGPGTRLTVL.

This chain links TRBV27 with TRBJ2-5, with 7 positions matching TRBD1. Germline trimming cut 6 bases from V and 5 bases from J; bases unmatched to any gene: 6. CDR3 length: 13 residues. CDR1 MNHEY and CDR2 SMNVEV come from the germline V gene (reference sequence). In DNA form, the CDR3 reads TGTGCCAGCAGCTTACAGGGGATGGAGACCCAGTACTTC. It is translated as CASSLQGMETQYF.

This chain links TRBV12-3 or TRBV12-4 with TRBJ2-7; tentatively, D is TRBD1 or TRBD2 (6 bases each). The V and J ends lost 4 bases and 0 bases respectively, with 13 bases between them. This CDR3 has 15 amino acids. CDR3 bases: TGTGCCAGCAGTTCAGGGGAGGCTCCCTCCTACGAGCAGTACTTC. Its translation: CASSSGEAPSYEQYF.